This T cell receptor beta chain is from a study of chemoradiotherapy in HPV16-positive cancers. Germline V CDR1 and CDR2: LNHNV, YYDKDF (reference sequence). With 5 bases removed from V and 4 bases from J, the gap between germline ends came to 17 bases. This CDR3 contains 15 residues. Overall study findings and caveats: Only a couple of HPV16-positive patients supplied the functional HPV-specificity definition. In HPV16-positive patients, HPV-responsive T-cell expansion tracked better recurrence-free survival. Candidate HPV-specific clones and E7-related TCR motifs grew in tumor during treatment.

Profiled with immunoSEQ multiplex PCR; TCRdb holds only in-frame clones, not every one. Counted here are approximately 11,000 clones, roughly 73% occurring once; the ten biggest clones make up 0.75% to 1%. Repeated repertoire sampling spanned the course of chemoradiotherapy. As regards this clone: The antigen is not known.

The V gene is TRBV15, the J gene TRBJ1-1; D is uncertain. The specimen was collected from a patient who underwent chemoradiotherapy. The receptor's source is a human donor with HPV-associated anogenital cancer. CDR3 DNA sequence: TGTGCCACCAGCGAGGGCGGAAAGGCCGGCACTGAAGCTTTCTTT. Amino acids: CATSEGGKAGTEAFF.